This T cell receptor (beta chain) derives from a study of shared clonotypes between healthy human individuals. Overall study findings and caveats: Naive subsets generally exceeded memory subsets in estimated richness. Non-shared clonotypes had lower generation probabilities than those shared by all four donors.

Germline V CDR1 and CDR2: LGHNT, FRNRAP. This CDR3 region has 16 residues. V was cut by 9 bases and J by 3 bases, with 24 bases left in between. CD45RO-negative cells were positively selected for CCR7, leaving out terminally differentiated effector memory CD45RA+ cells. Free of recent acute infections or vaccinations, the donors were healthy HIV-negative adults. Libraries were prepared by immunoSEQ multiplex PCR; TCRdb keeps only in-frame clonotypes and omits some of them. The sample contains almost 700,000 clones, 92% of which appear only once. A note on this clone: The antigen remains undetermined.

Sequenced sample: naive CD8+ T cells sorted from blood. This receptor was identified in a young man in good health. V is TRBV12-5 and J is TRBJ2-7; D might be TRBD2 (5 bases). CDR3: CASTMTSREDHYEQYF. DNA of the CDR3: TGTGCTAGCACAATGACAAGCCGGGAAGATCACTACGAGCAGTACTTC.